This record looks at one T cell receptor beta chain sequence and its context. Antigen: not known. The CDR3 has 14 residues. Trimming shortened V by 8 bases and J by 8 bases, and 21 bases separated the two germline ends. CDR1 MNHNY and CDR2 SVGAGI come from the germline V gene (reference sequence). The data belong to a study of shared clonotypes between healthy human individuals. Overall study results and limits: The study sampled only blood, and tissue repertoires likely differ.

TCRdb's table, derived via immunoSEQ multiplex PCR, lists solely in-frame clones and lacks some. Of approximately 2.5 million clones in the sample, more than 85% were seen once. The clonotype was recovered from a man between 18 and 35 years old in good health. Some clones in this sample may be carry-over from other donors' samples. Material for sequencing was naive CD4+ T cells from PBMCs. Subset here: CD45RA+ positively selected. V and J are TRBV6-6 and TRBJ1-2; no clear D. CDR3: CASGRAQDSVGYTF. CDR3 coding DNA: TGTGCCAGCGGGCGGGCCCAGGATTCGGTCGGCTACACCTTC.